This T cell receptor (beta chain) came from a study of patients and donors after allogeneic stem cell transplantation. CDR3 length: 14 residues. The V gene end was trimmed by 2 bases and the J gene end by 3 bases; junction bases not matched to a gene: 4. The V gene's germline CDR1 is DFQATT and CDR2 SNEGSKA (reference sequence). From the RT-PCR reads, TCRdb called clonotypes with MiXCR, one entry per CDR3 protein. This sample has 920,000 or so distinct CDR3 sequences, with about a sixth found just once. The table lists this clonotype with a few counts. The sample consisted of blood, either unsorted or a sorted T cell fraction (not recorded which). The source is a human donor who was either an allogeneic HSCT recipient or a stem cell or donor lymphocyte infusion donor (not recorded which). It is not recorded whose cells these are; they may come from a transplant donor. The V and J genes are TRBV20-1 and TRBJ2-7; 10 bases agree with TRBD2. In DNA form, the CDR3 reads TGCAGTGCTAGAAGGGAGCGGGAGGGCTACGAGCAGTACTTC. This translates into CSARREREGYEQYF.